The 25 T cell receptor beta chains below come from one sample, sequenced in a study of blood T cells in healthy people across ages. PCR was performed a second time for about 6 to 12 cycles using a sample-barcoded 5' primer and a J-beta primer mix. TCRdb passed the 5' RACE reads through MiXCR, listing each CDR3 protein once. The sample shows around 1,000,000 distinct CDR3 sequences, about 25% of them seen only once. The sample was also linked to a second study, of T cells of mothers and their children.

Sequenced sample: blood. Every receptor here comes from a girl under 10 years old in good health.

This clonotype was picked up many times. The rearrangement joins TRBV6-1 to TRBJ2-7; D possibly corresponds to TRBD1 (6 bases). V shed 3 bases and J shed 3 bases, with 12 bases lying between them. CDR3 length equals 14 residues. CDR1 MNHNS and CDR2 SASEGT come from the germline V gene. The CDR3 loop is CASSEIQGDYEQYF. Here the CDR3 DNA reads TGTGCCAGCAGTGAGATACAGGGTGACTACGAGCAGTACTTC.

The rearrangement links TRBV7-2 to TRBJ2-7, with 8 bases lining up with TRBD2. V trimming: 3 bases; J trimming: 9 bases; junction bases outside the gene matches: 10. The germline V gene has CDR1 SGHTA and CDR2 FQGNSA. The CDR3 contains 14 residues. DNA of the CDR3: TGTGCCAGCAGCTTCGGACAGCGGGGGAATGTGCAGTACTTC. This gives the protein CASSFGQRGNVQYF.

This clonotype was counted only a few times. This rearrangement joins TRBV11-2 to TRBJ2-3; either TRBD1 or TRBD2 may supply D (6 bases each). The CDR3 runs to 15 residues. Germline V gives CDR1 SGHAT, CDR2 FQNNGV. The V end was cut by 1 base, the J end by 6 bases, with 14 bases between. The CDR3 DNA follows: TGTGCCAGCAGCTTAGGCCTCGGGGGCCTGGATACGCAGTATTTT. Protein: CASSLGLGGLDTQYF.

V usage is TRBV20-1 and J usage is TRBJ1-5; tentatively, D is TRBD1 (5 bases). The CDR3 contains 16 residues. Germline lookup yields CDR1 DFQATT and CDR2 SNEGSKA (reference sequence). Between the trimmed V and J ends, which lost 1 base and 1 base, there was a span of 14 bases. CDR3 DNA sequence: TGCAGTGCTAGAGGGTACGGGGGGGGAAGCAATCAGCCCCAGCATTTT. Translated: CSARGYGGGSNQPQHF.

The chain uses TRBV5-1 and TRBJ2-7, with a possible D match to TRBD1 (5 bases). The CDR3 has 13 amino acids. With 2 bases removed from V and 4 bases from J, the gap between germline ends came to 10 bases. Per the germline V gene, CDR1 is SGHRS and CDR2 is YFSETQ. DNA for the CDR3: TGCGCCAGCAGCTTCGGCTCAGGGTACGAGCAGTACTTC. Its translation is CASSFGSGYEQYF.

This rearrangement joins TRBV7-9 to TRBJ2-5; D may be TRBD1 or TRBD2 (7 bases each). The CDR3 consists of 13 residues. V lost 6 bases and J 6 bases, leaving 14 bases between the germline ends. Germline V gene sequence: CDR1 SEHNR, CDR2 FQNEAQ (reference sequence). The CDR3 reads CASSPQGGKTQYF. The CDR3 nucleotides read TGTGCCAGCAGTCCCCAGGGGGGGAAGACCCAGTACTTC.

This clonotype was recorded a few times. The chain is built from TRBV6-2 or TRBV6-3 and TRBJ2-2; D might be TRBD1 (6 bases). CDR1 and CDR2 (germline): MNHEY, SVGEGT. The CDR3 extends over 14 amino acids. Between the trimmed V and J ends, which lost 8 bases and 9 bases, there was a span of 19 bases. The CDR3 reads CASCPSGVRWELFF. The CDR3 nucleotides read TGTGCCAGCTGTCCTTCAGGGGTGCGCTGGGAGCTGTTTTTT.

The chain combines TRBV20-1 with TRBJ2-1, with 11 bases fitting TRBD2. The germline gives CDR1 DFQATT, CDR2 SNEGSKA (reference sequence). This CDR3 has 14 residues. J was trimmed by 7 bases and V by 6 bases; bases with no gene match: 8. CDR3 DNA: TGCAGTGCCTCTACTAGCGGGAGTTGGAATGAGCAGTTCTTC. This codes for CSASTSGSWNEQFF.

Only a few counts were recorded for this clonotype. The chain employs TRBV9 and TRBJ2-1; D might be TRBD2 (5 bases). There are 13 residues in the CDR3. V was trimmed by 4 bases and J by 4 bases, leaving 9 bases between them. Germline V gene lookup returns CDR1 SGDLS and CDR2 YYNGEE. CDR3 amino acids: CASSLWEYNEQFF. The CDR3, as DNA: TGTGCCAGCAGCCTATGGGAGTACAATGAGCAGTTCTTC.

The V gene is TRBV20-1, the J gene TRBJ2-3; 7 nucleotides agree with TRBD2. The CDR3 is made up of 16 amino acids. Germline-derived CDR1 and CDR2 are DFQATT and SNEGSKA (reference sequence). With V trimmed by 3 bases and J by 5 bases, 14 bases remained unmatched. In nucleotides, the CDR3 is TGCAGTGCTAGGACCCGACTCGGCGGGGGAATAGATACGCAGTATTTT. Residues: CSARTRLGGGIDTQYF.

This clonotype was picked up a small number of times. As DNA, the CDR3 is TGTGCCACTCTTGGGCCCACAGATACGCAGTATTTT. It yields the protein CATLGPTDTQYF. The chain is built from TRBV6-5 and TRBJ2-3, with D unclear. Germline V gene sequence: CDR1 MNHEY, CDR2 SVGAGI. Trimming pared 10 bases from V and 2 bases from J, leaving 10 bases between. This CDR3 is 12 amino acids long.

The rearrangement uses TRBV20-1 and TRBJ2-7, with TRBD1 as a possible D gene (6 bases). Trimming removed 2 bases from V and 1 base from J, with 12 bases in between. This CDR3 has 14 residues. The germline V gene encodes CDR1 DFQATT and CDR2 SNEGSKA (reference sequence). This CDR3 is CSARRQVVSYEQYF. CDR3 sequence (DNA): TGCAGTGCTAGAAGACAGGTTGTGTCCTACGAGCAGTACTTC.

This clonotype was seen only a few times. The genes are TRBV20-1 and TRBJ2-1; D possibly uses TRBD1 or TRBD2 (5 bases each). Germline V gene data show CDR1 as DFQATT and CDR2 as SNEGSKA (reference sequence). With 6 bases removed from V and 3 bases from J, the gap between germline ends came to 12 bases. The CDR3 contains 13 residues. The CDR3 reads CSARDGVYNEQFF. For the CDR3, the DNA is TGCAGTGCGAGGGACGGCGTCTACAATGAGCAGTTCTTC.

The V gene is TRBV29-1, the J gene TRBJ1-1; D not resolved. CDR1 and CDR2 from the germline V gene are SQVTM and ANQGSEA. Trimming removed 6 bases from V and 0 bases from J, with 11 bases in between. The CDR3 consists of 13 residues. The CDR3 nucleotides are TGCAGCGTAGCGAGTGTCATGAACACTGAAGCTTTCTTT. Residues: CSVASVMNTEAFF.

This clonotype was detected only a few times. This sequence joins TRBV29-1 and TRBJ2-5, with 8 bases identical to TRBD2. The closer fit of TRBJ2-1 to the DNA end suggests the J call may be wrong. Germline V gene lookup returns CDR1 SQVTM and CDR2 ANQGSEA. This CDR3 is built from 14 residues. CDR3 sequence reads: CSVLSGRTYNEQFF. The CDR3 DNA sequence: TGCAGCGTCTTAAGCGGGAGAACATACAATGAGCAGTTCTTC.

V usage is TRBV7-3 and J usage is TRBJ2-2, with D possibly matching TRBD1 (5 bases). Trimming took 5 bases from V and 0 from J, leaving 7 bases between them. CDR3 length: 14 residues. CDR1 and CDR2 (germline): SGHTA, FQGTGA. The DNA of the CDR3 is TGTGCCAGCAGCCAGACAGCGAACACCGGGGAGCTGTTTTTT. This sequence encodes CASSQTANTGELFF.

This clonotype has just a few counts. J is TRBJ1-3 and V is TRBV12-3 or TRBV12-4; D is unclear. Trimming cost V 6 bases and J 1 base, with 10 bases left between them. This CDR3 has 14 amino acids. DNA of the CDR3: TGTGCCAGCAGGCTACTCATTTCTGGAAACACCATATATTTT. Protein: CASRLLISGNTIYF.

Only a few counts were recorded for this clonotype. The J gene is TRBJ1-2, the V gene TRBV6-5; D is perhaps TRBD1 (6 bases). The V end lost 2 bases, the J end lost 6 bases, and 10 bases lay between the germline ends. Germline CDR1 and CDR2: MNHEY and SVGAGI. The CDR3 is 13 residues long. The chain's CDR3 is CASSYQTGDGYTF. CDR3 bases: TGTGCCAGCAGTTACCAGACAGGTGATGGCTACACCTTC.

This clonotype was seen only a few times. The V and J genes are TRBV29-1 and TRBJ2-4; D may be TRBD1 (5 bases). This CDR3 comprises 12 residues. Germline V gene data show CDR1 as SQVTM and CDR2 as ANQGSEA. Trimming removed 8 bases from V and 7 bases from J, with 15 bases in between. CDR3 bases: TGCAGCCCTAACAGGAAGAGGAACATTCAGTACTTC. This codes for CSPNRKRNIQYF.

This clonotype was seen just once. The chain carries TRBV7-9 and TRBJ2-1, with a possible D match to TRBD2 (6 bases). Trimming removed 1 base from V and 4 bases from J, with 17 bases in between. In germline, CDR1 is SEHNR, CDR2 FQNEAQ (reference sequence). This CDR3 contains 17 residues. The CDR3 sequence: CASSLGIWDSTYNEQFF. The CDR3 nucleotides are TGTGCCAGCAGCTTAGGAATATGGGACTCAACTTACAATGAGCAGTTCTTC.

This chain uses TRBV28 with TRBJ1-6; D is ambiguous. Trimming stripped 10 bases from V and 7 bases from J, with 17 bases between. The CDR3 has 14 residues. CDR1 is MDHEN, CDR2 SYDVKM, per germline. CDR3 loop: CATQILGSNSPLHF. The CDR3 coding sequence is TGTGCCACCCAGATTTTGGGGTCGAATTCACCCCTCCACTTT. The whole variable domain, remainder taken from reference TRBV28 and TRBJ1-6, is DVKVTQSSRYLVKRTGEKVFLECVQDMDHENMFWYRQDPGLGLRLIYFSYDVKMKEKGDIPEGYSVSREKKERFSLILESASTNQTSMYLCATQILGSNSPLHFGNGTRLTVT.

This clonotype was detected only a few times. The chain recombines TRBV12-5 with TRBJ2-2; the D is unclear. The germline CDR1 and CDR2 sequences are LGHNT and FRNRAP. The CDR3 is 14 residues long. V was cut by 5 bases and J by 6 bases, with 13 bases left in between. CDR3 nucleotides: TGTGCTAGTGGTAACCTTGCGGTTCCCGGGGAGCTGTTTTTT. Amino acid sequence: CASGNLAVPGELFF.

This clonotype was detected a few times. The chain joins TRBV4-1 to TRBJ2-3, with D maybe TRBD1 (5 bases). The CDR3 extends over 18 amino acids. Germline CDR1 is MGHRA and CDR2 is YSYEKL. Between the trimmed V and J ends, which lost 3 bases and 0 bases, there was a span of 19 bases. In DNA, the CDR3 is TGCGCCAGCAGCCAGTCACCCCAAACAGGAGTAAGCACAGATACGCAGTATTTT. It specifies CASSQSPQTGVSTDTQYF.

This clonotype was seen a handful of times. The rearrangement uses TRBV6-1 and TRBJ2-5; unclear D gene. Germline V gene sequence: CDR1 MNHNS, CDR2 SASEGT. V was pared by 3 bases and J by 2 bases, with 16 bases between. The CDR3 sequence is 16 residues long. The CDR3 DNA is TGTGCCAGCAGTGAGCCAGCCGGACCCTATCAAGAGACCCAGTACTTC. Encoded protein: CASSEPAGPYQETQYF.

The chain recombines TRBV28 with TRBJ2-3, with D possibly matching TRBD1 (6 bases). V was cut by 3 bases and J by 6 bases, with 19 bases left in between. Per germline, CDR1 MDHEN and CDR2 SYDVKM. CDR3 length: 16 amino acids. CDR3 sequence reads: CASSFPLAQRGDTQYF. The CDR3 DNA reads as TGTGCCAGCAGTTTTCCTTTAGCCCAGAGGGGGGATACGCAGTATTTT.